This T cell receptor beta chain was sequenced for a study of radiation and T cells in renal cell carcinoma. General study results and limits: From baseline, blood top tumor clonotypes peaked at 2 weeks post-radiation. Pretreatment tumor biopsies were lacking, so baseline clonotypes are unknown.

Stated time point: blood 2 weeks post-SBRT. Treatment meaning: 15 Gy SBRT to primary tumor, nephrectomy 4 weeks later. TCRdb's copy holds only in-frame clones and misses some; the assay was immunoSEQ multiplex PCR. This table has some 120,000 clones, 85% to 90% appearing once. This clone occurred a few times. Its antigen is undetermined. The TCR was taken from a woman in her 70s with renal cell carcinoma. The source material was blood, sampled from a patient whose treatment included radiotherapy and nephrectomy.

The CDR3 DNA sequence: TGTGCCATCAGTGATTCTGGCTACACCTTC. It encodes CAISDSGYTF. The chain combines TRBV10-3 with TRBJ1-2; no clear D. The CDR3 length is 10 residues. V lost 3 bases to trimming and J lost 7 bases, with 3 bases between them. The germline CDR1 and CDR2 sequences are ENHRY and SYGVKD.